This record concerns one T cell receptor beta chain sequence. Its antigen is currently not known. Base qualities are not provided; no much larger clone lies one nucleotide away. The data are from a study of CD8 T cells in ankylosing spondylitis (TCRdb year 2017). The study in broad terms: The study set out to find disease-linked TCR variants by profiling T cell receptor beta repertoires in ankylosing spondylitis patients and healthy donors. Peripheral blood samples were taken, and synovial fluid was additionally collected from ankylosing spondylitis patients. In total, the full study cohort was made up of some 110 healthy donors and 20 to 25 ankylosing spondylitis patients.

The sequencer listed for this sample is Illumina HiSeq 2500. Quantitative 5'-RACE with molecular barcodes was used to prepare TCR beta libraries. As for how the authors treated the data: To identify disease-linked TCR variants, a new computational method was used, one built on a probabilistic model of VDJ rearrangement. Starting from the raw public reads, TCRdb applied fastp trimming at Q25, assembled clones with MiXCR and retained in-frame beta chains. Rows with one shared CDR3 protein collapse into an entry with the most common genes and DNA. The V and J calls, along with clone size, are taken from TCRdb and not from the paper's own processing. Across this sample there are about 130,000 distinct CDR3 sequences, with roughly 13% seen only once. Together, the top ten hold approximately 3.1% of the sample. CDR1 SGHDT and CDR2 YYEEEE are derived from the germline V gene. Clipping removes 0 bases from V and 4 bases from J, with 3 as the unmatched junction base count. From cysteine to phenylalanine, the CDR3 is 15 amino acids long. Only the CDR3 region is kept as DNA, spanning 45 bases read in frame from base 1.

Points the paper makes about the study in general: Some motif variants had previously been reported in the synovial fluid and blood of reactive arthritis patients, which suggests shared mechanisms of disease initiation. A TCR beta motif of fewer than 10 highly homologous amino acid variants appeared characteristic of blood from ankylosing spondylitis patients. The disease-linked clones were reported to be significantly enriched in matched synovial fluid samples from ankylosing spondylitis patients. The disease-linked clones had a CD8+ phenotype and were found at relatively low frequencies in peripheral blood.

This clonotype was sampled from a female donor with ankylosing spondylitis or in good health (not recorded which). The chain couples TRBV5-6 to TRBJ2-3; 9 bases in the middle match TRBD1. Sequencing was performed on blood, either unsorted or a sorted T cell fraction (not recorded which). For the CDR3, the sequence is CASSLGTGAADTQYF. The DNA sequence is TGTGCCAGCAGCTTGGGGACAGGGGCCGCAGATACGCAGTATTTT.